This TCR beta chain came from a study of technical replicates of blood from a handful of donors. Data came from immunoSEQ multiplex PCR; TCRdb stores just in-frame clones and leaves some out. The sample records 62,000 or so clones, around 84% being singletons. In its sample, this clone was seen once. The CDR3 spans 14 residues. The V end lost 0 bases, the J end lost 3 bases, and 8 bases lay between the germline ends. Germline V gene lookup returns CDR1 LGHNA and CDR2 YSLEER. Sequenced sample: PBMCs. The source is a human donor in good health. Some clones in this sample may be carry-over from other donors' samples. The V and J genes are TRBV4-3 and TRBJ1-1; possibly TRBD1 for D (5 bases). Here the CDR3 reads CASSQDPGDTEAFF. CDR3 coding DNA: TGCGCCAGCAGCCAAGATCCGGGGGACACTGAAGCTTTCTTT.